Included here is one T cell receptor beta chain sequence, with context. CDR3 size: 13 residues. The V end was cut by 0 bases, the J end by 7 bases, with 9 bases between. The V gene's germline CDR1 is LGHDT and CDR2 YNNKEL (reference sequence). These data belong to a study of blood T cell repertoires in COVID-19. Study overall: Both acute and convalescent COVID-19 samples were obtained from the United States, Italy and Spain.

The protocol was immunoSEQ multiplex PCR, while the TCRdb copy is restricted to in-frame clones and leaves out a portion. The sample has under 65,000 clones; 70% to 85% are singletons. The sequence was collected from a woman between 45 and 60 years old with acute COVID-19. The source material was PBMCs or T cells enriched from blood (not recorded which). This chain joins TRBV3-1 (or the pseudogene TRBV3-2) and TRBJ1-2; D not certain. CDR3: CASSQEFSRGYTF. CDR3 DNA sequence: TGTGCCAGCAGCCAAGAGTTTTCCCGTGGCTACACCTTC.